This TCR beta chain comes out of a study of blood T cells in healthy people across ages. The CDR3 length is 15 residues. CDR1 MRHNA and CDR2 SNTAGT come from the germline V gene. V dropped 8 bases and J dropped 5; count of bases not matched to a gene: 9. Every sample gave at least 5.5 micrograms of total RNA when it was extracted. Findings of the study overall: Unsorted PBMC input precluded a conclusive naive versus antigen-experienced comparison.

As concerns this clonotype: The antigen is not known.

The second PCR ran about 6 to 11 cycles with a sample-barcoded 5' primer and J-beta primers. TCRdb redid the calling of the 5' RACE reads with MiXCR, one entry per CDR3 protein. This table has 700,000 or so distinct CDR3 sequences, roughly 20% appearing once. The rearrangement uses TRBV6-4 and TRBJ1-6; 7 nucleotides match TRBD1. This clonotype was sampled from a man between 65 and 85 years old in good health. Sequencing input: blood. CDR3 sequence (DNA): TGTGCCAGCTCCGGGGAGGGGGCTAATAATTCACCCCTCCACTTT. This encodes CASSGEGANNSPLHF.